Presented here are 2 T cell receptor beta chains from one specimen sequenced in a study of cytomegalovirus exposure and HLA in healthy donors. The PCR contained 60 Vbeta and 13 Jbeta primers. Data came from immunoSEQ multiplex PCR; TCRdb stores just in-frame clones and leaves some out. Here the sample spans fewer than 100,000 clones, around three quarters being singletons. The sequenced sample was PBMCs. The receptors here all came from a man aged 55 to 70 in good health and CMV-seropositive.

The rearrangement uses TRBV15 and TRBJ2-4; D is undetermined. Germline CDR1 LNHNV, CDR2 YYDKDF (reference sequence). The CDR3 runs to 15 residues. V lost 1 base and J lost 0, with 7 bases in between. In nucleotides, the CDR3 is TGTGCCACCAGCAGAGTGGAGCTAGCCAAAAACATTCAGTACTTC. Translated, it gives CATSRVELAKNIQYF.

The chain recombines TRBV2 with TRBJ1-6; 7 positions agree with TRBD1. The germline V gene has CDR1 SNHLY and CDR2 FYNNEI. The CDR3 runs 15 residues. The trim removed 5 bases at V and 7 bases at J, leaving 8 bases unmatched. The CDR3 region has the DNA TGTGCCAGCAGTTACCGCGCAGGGGGAAATTCACCCCTCCACTTT. Amino acid sequence: CASSYRAGGNSPLHF.